The clone carrying this T cell receptor beta chain is a singleton in its sample. This sample stems from a study of blood T cell repertoires in COVID-19. On the study more broadly: Samples representing acute and convalescent COVID-19 were sourced from the United States, Italy and Spain. PBMCs, B-cell-depleted T cells, or T cells were the source of the cDNA or gDNA that made up the material.

Per the original data handling: Amplifying reference gene primers gave estimates of nucleated cell counts. Repertoires were generated with immunoSEQ multiplex PCR, while TCRdb's copy carries only in-frame clones and drops some. V and J calls and clone size are given by that table; D and trimming were obtained from the DNA. The sample carries 120,000 to 150,000 clones, 75% to 85% recorded once. The sample was peripheral blood. This clonotype was obtained from a woman aged 50 to 65 with acute or convalescent COVID-19.

DNA for the CDR3: TGTGCCAGCAGTTTCCCGGGACAGGGGTATGAAAAACTGTTTTTT. Residues: CASSFPGQGYEKLFF. The chain is built from TRBV28 and TRBJ1-4; 10 bases map to TRBD1. Trimming cost V 3 bases and J 6 bases; bases outside gene matches: 4. The germline V gene encodes CDR1 MDHEN and CDR2 SYDVKM. CDR3 length: 15 residues.